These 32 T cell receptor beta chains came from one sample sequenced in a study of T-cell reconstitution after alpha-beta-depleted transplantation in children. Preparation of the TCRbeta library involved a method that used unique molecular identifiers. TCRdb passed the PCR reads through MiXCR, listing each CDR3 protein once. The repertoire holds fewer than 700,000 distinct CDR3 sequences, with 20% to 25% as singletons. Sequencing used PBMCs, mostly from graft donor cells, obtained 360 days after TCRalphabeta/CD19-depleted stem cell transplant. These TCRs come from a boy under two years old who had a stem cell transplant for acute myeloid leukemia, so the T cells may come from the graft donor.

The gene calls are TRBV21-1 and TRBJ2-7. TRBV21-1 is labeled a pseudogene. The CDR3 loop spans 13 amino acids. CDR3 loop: CASSKRKGYEQYV. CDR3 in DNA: TGTGCCAGCAGCAAAAGGAAGGGCTACGAGCAGTACGTC.

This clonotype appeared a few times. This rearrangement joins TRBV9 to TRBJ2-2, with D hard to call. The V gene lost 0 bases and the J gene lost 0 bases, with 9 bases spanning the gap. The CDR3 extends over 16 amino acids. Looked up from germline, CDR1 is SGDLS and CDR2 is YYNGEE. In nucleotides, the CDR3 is TGTGCCAGCAGCGTAGATGTGAGTGCGAACACCGGGGAGCTGTTTTTT. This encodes CASSVDVSANTGELFF.

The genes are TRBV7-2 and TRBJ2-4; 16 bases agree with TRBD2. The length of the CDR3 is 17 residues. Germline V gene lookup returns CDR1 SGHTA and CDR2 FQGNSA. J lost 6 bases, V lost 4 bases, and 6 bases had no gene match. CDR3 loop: CASSSGLAGGRGNIQYF. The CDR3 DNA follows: TGTGCCAGCAGCTCGGGACTAGCGGGGGGGCGGGGAAACATTCAGTACTTC.

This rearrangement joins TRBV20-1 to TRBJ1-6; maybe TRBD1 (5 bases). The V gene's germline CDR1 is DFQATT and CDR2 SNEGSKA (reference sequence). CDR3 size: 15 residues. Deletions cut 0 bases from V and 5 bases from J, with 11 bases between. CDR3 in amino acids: CSARERGRDNSPLHF. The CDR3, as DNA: TGCAGTGCTAGAGAACGGGGCAGAGATAATTCACCCCTCCACTTT.

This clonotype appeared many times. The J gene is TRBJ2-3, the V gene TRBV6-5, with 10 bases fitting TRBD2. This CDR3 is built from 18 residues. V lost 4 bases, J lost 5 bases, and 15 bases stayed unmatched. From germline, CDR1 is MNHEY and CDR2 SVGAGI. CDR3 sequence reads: CASSFRVGSGGPGDTQYF. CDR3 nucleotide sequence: TGTGCCAGCAGTTTCAGGGTCGGTAGCGGGGGGCCCGGAGATACGCAGTATTTT.

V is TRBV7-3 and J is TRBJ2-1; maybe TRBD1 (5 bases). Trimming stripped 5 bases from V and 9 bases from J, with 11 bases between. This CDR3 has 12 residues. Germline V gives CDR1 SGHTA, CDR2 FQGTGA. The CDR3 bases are TGTGCCAGCAGCCCAAACCAGGGTGAGCAGTTCTTC. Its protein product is CASSPNQGEQFF. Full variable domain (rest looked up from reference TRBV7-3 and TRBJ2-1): GAGVSQTPSNKVTEKGKYVELRCDPISGHTALYWYRQSLGQGPEFLIYFQGTGAADDSGLPNDRFFAVRPEGSVSTLKIQRTERGDSAVYLCASSPNQGEQFFGPGTRLTVL.

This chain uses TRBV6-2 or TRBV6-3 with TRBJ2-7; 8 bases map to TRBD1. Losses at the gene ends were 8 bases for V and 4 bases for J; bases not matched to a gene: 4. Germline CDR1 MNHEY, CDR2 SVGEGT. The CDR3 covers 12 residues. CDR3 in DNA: TGTGCCAGCCAGGACAGGGTTTACGAGCAGTACTTC. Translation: CASQDRVYEQYF.

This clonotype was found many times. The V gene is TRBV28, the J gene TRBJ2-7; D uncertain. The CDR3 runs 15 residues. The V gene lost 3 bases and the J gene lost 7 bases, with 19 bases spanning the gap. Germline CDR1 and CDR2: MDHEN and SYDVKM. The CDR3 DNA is TGTGCCAGCAGTTTGGGCCTCCCGGACCCCTCGGAGCAGTACGTC. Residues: CASSLGLPDPSEQYV.

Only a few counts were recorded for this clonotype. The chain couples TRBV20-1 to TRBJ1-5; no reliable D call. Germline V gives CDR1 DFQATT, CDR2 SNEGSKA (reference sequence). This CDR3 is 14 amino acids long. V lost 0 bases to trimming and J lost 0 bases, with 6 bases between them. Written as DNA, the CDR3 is TGCAGTGCTAGAGATTTGGATAGCAATCAGCCCCAGCATTTT. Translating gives CSARDLDSNQPQHF.

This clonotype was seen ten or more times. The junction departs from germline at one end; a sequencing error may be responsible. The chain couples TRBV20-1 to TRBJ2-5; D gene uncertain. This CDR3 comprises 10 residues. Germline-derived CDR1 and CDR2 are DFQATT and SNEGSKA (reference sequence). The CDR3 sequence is CSARDPLGNF. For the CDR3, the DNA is TGCAGTGCTAGAGATCCTCTTGGGAACTTC.

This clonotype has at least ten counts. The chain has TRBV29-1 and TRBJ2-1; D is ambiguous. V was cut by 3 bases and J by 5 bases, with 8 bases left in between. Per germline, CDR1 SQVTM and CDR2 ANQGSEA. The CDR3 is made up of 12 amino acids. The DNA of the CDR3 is TGCAGCGTTGATATGCACGACAATGAGCAGTTCTTC. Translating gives CSVDMHDNEQFF.

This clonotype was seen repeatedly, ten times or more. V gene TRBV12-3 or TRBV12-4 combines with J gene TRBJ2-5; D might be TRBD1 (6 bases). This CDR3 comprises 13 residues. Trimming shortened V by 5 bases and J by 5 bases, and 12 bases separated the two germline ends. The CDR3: CASSPPGEETQYF. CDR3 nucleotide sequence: TGTGCCAGCAGTCCCCCAGGGGAGGAGACCCAGTACTTC.

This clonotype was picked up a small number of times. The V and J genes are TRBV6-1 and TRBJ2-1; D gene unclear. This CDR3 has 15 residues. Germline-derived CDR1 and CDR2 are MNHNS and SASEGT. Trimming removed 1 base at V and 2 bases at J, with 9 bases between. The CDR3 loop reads CASSEVGSPYNEQFF. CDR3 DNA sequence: TGTGCCAGCAGTGAAGTCGGCTCTCCCTACAATGAGCAGTTCTTC.

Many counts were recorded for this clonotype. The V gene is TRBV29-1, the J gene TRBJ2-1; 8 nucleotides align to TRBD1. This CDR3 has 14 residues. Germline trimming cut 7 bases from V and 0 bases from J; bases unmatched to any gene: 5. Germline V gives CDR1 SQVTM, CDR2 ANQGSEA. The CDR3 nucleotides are TGCAGCGGACGGACAGGGAGCTCCTACAATGAGCAGTTCTTC. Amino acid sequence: CSGRTGSSYNEQFF.

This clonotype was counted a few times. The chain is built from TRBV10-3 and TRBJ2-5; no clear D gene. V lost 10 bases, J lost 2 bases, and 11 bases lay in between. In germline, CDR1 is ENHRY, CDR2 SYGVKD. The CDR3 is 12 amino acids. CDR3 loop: CATGPAQETQYF. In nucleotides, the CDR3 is TGTGCCACCGGACCGGCTCAAGAGACCCAGTACTTC.

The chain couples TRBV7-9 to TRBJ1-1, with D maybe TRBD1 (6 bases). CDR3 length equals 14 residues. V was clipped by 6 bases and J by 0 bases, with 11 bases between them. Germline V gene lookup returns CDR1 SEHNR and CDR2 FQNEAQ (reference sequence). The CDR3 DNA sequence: TGTGCCAGCAGACTGACAGGTATGAACACTGAAGCTTTCTTT. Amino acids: CASRLTGMNTEAFF.

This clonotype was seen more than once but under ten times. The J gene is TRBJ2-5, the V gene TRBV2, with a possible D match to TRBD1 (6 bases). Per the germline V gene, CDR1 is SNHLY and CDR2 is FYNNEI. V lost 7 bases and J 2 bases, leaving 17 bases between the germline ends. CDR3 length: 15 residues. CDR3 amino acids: CASTHSPGQQETQYF. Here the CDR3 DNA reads TGTGCCAGCACTCACTCGCCGGGACAACAAGAGACCCAGTACTTC. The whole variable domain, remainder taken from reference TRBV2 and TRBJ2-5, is EPEVTQTPSHQVTQMGQEVILRCVPISNHLYFYWYRQILGQKVEFLVSFYNNEISEKSEIFDDQFSVERPDGSNFTLKIRSTKLEDSAMYFCASTHSPGQQETQYFGPGTRLLVL.

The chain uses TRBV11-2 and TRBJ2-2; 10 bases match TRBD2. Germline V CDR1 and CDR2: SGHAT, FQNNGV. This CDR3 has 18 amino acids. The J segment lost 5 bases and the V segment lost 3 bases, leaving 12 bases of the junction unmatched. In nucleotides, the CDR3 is TGTGCCAGCAGCTTCTTCCCTCCAGCGGGGGGGGCGACCGGGGAGCTGTTTTTT. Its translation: CASSFFPPAGGATGELFF.

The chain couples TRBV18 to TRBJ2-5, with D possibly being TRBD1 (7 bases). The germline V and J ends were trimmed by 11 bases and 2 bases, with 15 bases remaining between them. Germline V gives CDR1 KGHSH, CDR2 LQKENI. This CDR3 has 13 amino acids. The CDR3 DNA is TGTGCCGGGGCGGGACAGTCTCAAGAGACCCAGTACTTC. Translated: CAGAGQSQETQYF.

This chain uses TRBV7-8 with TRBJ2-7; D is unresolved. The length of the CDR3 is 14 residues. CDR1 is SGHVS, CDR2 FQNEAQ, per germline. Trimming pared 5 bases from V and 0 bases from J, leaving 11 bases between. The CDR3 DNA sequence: TGTGCCAGCAGCGCCGTGCGCCCCTCCTACGAGCAGTACTTC. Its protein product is CASSAVRPSYEQYF.

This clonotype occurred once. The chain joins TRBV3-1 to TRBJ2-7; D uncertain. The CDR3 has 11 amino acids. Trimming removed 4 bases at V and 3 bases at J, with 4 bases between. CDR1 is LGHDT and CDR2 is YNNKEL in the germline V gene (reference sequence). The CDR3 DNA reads TGTGCCAGCAGCCGTCACTACGAGCAGTACTTC. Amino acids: CASSRHYEQYF.

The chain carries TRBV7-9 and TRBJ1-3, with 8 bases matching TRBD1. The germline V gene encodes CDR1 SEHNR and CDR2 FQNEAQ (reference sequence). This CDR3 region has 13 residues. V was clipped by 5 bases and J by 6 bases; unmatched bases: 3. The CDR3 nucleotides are TGTGCCAGCAGCCCGACAGGGGAAAACACCATATATTTT. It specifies CASSPTGENTIYF.

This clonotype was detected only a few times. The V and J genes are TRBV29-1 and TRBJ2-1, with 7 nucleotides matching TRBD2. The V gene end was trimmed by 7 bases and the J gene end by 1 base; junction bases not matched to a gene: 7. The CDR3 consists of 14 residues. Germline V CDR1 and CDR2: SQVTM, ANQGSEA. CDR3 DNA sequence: TGCAGCGCCGCCCCGGGAGGATCCTACAATGAGCAGTTCTTC. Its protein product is CSAAPGGSYNEQFF.

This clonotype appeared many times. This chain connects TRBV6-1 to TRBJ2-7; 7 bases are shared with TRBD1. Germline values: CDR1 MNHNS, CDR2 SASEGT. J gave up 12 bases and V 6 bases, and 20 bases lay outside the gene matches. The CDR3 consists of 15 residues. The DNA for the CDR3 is TGTGCCAGCAGCTCGACAGGGATGGGTACTCGTTGGATGTACTTC. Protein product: CASSSTGMGTRWMYF.

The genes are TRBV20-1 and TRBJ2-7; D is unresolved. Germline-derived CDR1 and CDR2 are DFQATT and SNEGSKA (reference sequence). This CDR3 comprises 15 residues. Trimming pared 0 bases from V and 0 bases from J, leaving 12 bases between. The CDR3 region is CSARDRTASSYEQYV. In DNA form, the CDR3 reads TGCAGTGCTAGAGATCGGACGGCGAGCTCCTACGAGCAGTACGTC.

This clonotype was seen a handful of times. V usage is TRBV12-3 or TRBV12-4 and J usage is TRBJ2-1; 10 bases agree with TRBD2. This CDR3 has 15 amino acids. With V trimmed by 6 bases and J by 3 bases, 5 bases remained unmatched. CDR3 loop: CASRALAGDYNEQFF. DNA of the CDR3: TGTGCCAGCAGAGCCCTAGCGGGGGACTACAATGAGCAGTTCTTC.

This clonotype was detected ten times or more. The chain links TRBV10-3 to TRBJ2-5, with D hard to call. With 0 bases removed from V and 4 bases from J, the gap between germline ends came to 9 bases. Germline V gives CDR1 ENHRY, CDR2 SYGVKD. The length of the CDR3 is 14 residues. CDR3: CAISESTSVETQYF. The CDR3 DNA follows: TGTGCCATCAGTGAGTCCACTTCTGTAGAGACCCAGTACTTC.

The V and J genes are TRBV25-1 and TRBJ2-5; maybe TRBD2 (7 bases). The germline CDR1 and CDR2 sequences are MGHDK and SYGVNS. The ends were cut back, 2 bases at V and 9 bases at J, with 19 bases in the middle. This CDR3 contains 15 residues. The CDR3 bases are TGTGCCAGCAGTGAAGCCGCGGGGGCTCCGGGGTCCCAGTACTTC. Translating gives CASSEAAGAPGSQYF.

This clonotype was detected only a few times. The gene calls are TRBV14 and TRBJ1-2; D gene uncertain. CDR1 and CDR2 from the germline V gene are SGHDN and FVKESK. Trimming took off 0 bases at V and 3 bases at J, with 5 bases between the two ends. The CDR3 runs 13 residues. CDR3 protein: CASSQDGHYGYTF. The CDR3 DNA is TGTGCCAGCAGCCAAGACGGACACTATGGCTACACCTTC.

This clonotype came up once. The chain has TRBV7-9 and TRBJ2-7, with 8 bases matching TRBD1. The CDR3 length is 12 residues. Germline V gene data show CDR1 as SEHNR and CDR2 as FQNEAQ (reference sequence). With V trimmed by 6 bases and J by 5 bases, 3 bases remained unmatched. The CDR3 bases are TGTGCCAGCAGGGACAGGGCCCACGAGCAGTACTTC. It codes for CASRDRAHEQYF.

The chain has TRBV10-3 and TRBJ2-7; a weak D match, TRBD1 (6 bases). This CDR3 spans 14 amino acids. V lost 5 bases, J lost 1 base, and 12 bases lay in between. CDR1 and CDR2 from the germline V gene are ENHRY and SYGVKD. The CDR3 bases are TGTGCCATCAGTCAGGAGGACAGTTCCTACGAGCAGTACGTC. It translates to CAISQEDSSYEQYV.

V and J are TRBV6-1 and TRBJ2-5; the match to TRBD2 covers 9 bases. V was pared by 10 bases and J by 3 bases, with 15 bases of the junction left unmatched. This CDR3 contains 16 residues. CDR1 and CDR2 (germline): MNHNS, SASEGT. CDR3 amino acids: CATRVGLATSKETQYF. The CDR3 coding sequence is TGTGCCACCAGGGTGGGACTAGCCACCTCAAAAGAGACCCAGTACTTC.